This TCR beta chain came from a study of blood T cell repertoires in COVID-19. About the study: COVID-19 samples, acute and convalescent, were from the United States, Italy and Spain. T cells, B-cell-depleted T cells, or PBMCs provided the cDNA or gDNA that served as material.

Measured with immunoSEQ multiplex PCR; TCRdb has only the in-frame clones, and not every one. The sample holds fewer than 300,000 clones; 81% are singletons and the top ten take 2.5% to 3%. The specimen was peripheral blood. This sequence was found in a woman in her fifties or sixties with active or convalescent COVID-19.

The CDR3 DNA reads as TGTGCCAGCAGCTTGAGCCATGGTGAAAAACTGTTTTTT. This translates into CASSLSHGEKLFF. J is TRBJ1-4 and V is TRBV7-9, with D hard to call. CDR1 and CDR2 from the germline V gene are SEHNR and FQNEAQ (reference sequence). V lost 3 bases and J lost 7, with 9 bases in between. There are 13 residues in the CDR3.